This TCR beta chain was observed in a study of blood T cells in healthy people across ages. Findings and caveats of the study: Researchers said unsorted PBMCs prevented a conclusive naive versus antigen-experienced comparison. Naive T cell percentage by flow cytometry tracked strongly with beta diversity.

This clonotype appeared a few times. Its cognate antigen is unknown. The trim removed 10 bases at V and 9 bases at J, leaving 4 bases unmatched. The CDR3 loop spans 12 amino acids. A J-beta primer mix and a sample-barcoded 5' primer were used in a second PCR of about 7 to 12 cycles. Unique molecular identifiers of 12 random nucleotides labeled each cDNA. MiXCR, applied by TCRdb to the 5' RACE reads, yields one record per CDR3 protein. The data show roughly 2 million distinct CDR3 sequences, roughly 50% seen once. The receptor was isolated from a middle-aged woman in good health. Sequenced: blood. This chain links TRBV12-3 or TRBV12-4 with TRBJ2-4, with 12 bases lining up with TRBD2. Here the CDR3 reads CATSSGGGIQYF. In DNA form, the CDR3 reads TGTGCCACTTCTAGCGGGGGGGGCATTCAGTACTTC.